Presented here are 24 T cell receptor beta chains from one specimen sequenced in a study of blood T cell repertoires in COVID-19. The data were produced by immunoSEQ multiplex PCR, yet TCRdb's version contains in-frame clones alone and is incomplete. The table lists approximately 250,000 clones, approximately 84% of them singletons. Sequenced input: PBMCs or T cells enriched from blood (not recorded which). The receptors come from a man aged 40-50 years who had recovered from COVID-19.

This chain connects TRBV14 to TRBJ2-1, with 10 bases that match TRBD2. Germline assignment: CDR1 SGHDN and CDR2 FVKESK. This CDR3 contains 15 residues. V lost 2 bases to trimming and J lost 9 bases; unmatched junction nucleotides: 7. CDR3 DNA sequence: TGTGCCAGCAGCCAATATCTAGCGGGAGACGGTGAGCAGTTCTTC. It is translated as CASSQYLAGDGEQFF.

The chain has TRBV5-4 and TRBJ2-3, with D possibly matching TRBD2 (7 bases). CDR3 length equals 17 residues. The V end lost 2 bases, the J end lost 5 bases, and 21 bases lay between the germline ends. Germline-derived CDR1 and CDR2 are SGHNT and YYREEE (reference sequence). The CDR3 spells CASSLSPVGGLKDTQYF. The CDR3 DNA reads as TGTGCCAGCAGCTTATCGCCAGTCGGGGGGCTAAAAGATACGCAGTATTTT. Based on the CDR3 plus reference TRBV5-4 and TRBJ2-3, the full variable domain is ETGVTQSPTHLIKTRGQQVTLRCSSQSGHNTVSWYQQALGQGPQFIFQYYREEENGRGNFPPRFSGLQFPNYSSELNVNALELDDSALYLCASSLSPVGGLKDTQYFGPGTRLTVL.

V usage is TRBV19 and J usage is TRBJ1-5; no reliable D call. This CDR3 is 17 amino acids long. Germline lookup yields CDR1 LNHDA and CDR2 SQIVND (reference sequence). V lost 8 bases and J 5 bases, leaving 25 bases between the germline ends. CDR3 DNA sequence: TGTGCCAGTCTTCCAAACTCCCCCGGGAGCCCATATCAGCCCCAGCATTTT. The encoded protein is CASLPNSPGSPYQPQHF.

The chain recombines TRBV10-3 with TRBJ1-1, with D hard to call. This CDR3 is 13 amino acids long. With 2 bases removed from V and 1 base from J, the gap between germline ends came to 5 bases. Germline CDR1 and CDR2: ENHRY and SYGVKD. The CDR3 DNA follows: TGTGCCATCAGTGAGGGAGAGAACACTGAAGCTTTCTTT. Protein: CAISEGENTEAFF.

The rearrangement joins TRBV11-2 to TRBJ2-1; D might be TRBD2 (5 bases). Germline assignment: CDR1 SGHAT and CDR2 FQNNGV. This CDR3 contains 15 residues. Trimming removed 4 bases at V and 3 bases at J, with 13 bases between. The CDR3 here is CASSSSTGNYNEQFF. CDR3 DNA: TGTGCCAGCAGCTCCTCTACGGGGAACTACAATGAGCAGTTCTTC. Filled out from reference TRBV11-2 and TRBJ2-1, the complete variable domain reads EAGVAQSPRYKIIEKRQSVAFWCNPISGHATLYWYQQILGQGPKLLIQFQNNGVVDDSQLPKDRFSAERLKGVDSTLKIQPAKLEDSAVYLCASSSSTGNYNEQFFGPGTRLTVL.

This chain connects TRBV14 to TRBJ2-2; the D is unclear. Germline loops: CDR1 SGHDN, CDR2 FVKESK. The V gene lost 4 bases and the J gene lost 4 bases, with 7 bases spanning the gap. The CDR3 sequence is 13 residues long. CDR3 amino acids: CASSPQSTGELFF. The CDR3 nucleotides read TGTGCCAGCAGCCCTCAGTCCACCGGGGAGCTGTTTTTT.

The chain recombines TRBV30 with TRBJ2-7; D might be TRBD2 (6 bases). The CDR3 has 14 residues. V dropped 3 bases and J dropped 9 bases, with 21 bases sitting between them. CDR1 is GTSNPN and CDR2 is SVGIG in the germline V gene (reference sequence). The CDR3 loop reads CAWRQAGHPPWQYF. CDR3 DNA: TGTGCCTGGAGGCAAGCGGGCCACCCCCCTTGGCAGTACTTC.

Of note for this clone: Other nucleotide sequences from this sample produce the same CDR3. This chain joins TRBV27 and TRBJ1-1; 7 nucleotides match TRBD1. CDR3 size: 14 residues. V lost 4 bases, J lost 4 bases, and 6 bases stayed unmatched. CDR1 is MNHEY and CDR2 is SMNVEV in the germline V gene (reference sequence). The CDR3 DNA is TGTGCCAGCAGTTCCCGCAGGGGGGCCACTGAAGCTTTCTTT. This encodes CASSSRRGATEAFF.

This chain connects TRBV5-4 to TRBJ2-3; 9 bases agree with TRBD2. Per germline, CDR1 SGHNT and CDR2 YYREEE (reference sequence). The junction had 6 bases not matched to a gene; V was cut back by 4 bases and J by 0 bases. The CDR3 consists of 16 residues. CDR3 bases: TGTGCCAGCAGCCCAGCGACTAGCGGAAGCACAGATACGCAGTATTTT. It specifies CASSPATSGSTDTQYF.

The chain combines TRBV3-1 (or the pseudogene TRBV3-2) with TRBJ2-5, with no clear D. Germline V gene data show CDR1 as LGHDT and CDR2 as YNNKEL (reference sequence). This CDR3 is built from 14 residues. Trimming took 0 bases from V and 2 from J, leaving 7 bases between them. The CDR3 region is CASSQDLAQETQYF. The CDR3 nucleotides read TGTGCCAGCAGCCAAGATTTAGCTCAAGAGACCCAGTACTTC.

V and J are TRBV28 and TRBJ1-5; TRBD1 matches at 10 bases. Germline assignment: CDR1 MDHEN and CDR2 SYDVKM. There are 16 residues in the CDR3. Trimming cost V 5 bases and J 5 bases; bases outside gene matches: 9. DNA of the CDR3: TGTGCCAGCAGTGAGGGGGACAGGGGTGACTATCAGCCCCAGCATTTT. It specifies CASSEGDRGDYQPQHF.

This chain uses TRBV12-3 or TRBV12-4 with TRBJ1-2, with no clear D. The CDR3 contains 13 residues. V was shortened by 2 bases and J by 8 bases, with 12 bases between the two germline ends. The CDR3, as DNA: TGTGCCAGCAGTTTATCGCTCCCGGGGGGCTACACCTTC. Encoded protein: CASSLSLPGGYTF.

This clone has just a few counts. No conserved phenylalanine or tryptophan ends this CDR3, so it is likely a read error. It is unclear where the CDR3 begins or ends on the DNA, so no DNA is shown, and the CDR3 is as TCRdb lists it. V and J are TRBV11-2 and TRBJ2-7; the D call TRBD2 from the table was never checked on the DNA. Germline V gene sequence: CDR1 SGHAT, CDR2 FQNNGV. The CDR3 has 12 residues if both end residues are counted. CDR3 sequence: CASSLAPREVFL.

This clone has more than one count but fewer than ten. V and J are TRBV5-1 and TRBJ1-6; tentatively, D is TRBD1 (6 bases). CDR3 size: 14 residues. The V end was cut by 2 bases, the J end by 6 bases, with 9 bases between. Per germline, CDR1 SGHRS and CDR2 YFSETQ. The CDR3 DNA sequence: TGCGCCAGCAGCTTCGACAGGAGTAATTCACCCCTCCACTTT. Translation: CASSFDRSNSPLHF.

This chain links TRBV13 with TRBJ2-1; no reliable D call. V was trimmed by 0 bases and J by 3 bases, leaving 9 bases between them. The CDR3 is 15 residues long. Germline CDR1 and CDR2: PRHDT and FYEKMQ (reference sequence). CDR3 in amino acids: CASSLGSPRYNEQFF. The CDR3 DNA sequence: TGTGCCAGCAGCTTAGGGAGCCCACGCTACAATGAGCAGTTCTTC.

V gene TRBV30 combines with J gene TRBJ1-6; D perhaps matches TRBD1 (5 bases). The CDR3 contains 15 residues. V was cut by 2 bases and J by 3 bases, with 11 bases left in between. Germline values: CDR1 GTSNPN, CDR2 SVGIG (reference sequence). In DNA form, the CDR3 reads TGTGCCTGGAGTAGGCAGGGCCTCTATAATTCACCCCTCCACTTT. Encoded protein: CAWSRQGLYNSPLHF.

The chain is built from TRBV29-1 and TRBJ1-2; tentative D call: TRBD1 (5 bases). V was cut by 7 bases and J by 0 bases, with 12 bases left in between. Germline CDR1 and CDR2: SQVTM and ANQGSEA. The CDR3 has 13 residues. CDR3 residues: CSASLGANYGYTF. The CDR3 nucleotides read TGCAGCGCTTCCCTAGGGGCTAACTATGGCTACACCTTC.

The chain is built from TRBV27 and TRBJ2-5; 11 positions match TRBD1. Germline V gene sequence: CDR1 MNHEY, CDR2 SMNVEV (reference sequence). This CDR3 is built from 17 residues. Germline trimming cut 1 base from V and 4 bases from J; bases unmatched to any gene: 8. CDR3 nucleotide sequence: TGTGCCAGCAGTTTATGGGGTGGACAGGGGGCTGGAGAGACCCAGTACTTC. This translates into CASSLWGGQGAGETQYF.

The chain has TRBV6-6 and TRBJ2-7, with 8 bases lining up with TRBD1. V lost 5 bases, J lost 7 bases, and 7 bases stayed unmatched. Germline V gene sequence: CDR1 MNHNY, CDR2 SVGAGI (reference sequence). This CDR3 contains 13 residues. CDR3 nucleotides: TGTGCCAGCAGTCCCTCTTACAGGGGGGAGCAGTACTTC. Protein product: CASSPSYRGEQYF.

The gene calls are TRBV7-9 and TRBJ1-4, with 7 bases identical to TRBD1. Germline trimming cut 1 base from V and 3 bases from J; bases unmatched to any gene: 2. CDR1 and CDR2 from the germline V gene are SEHNR and FQNEAQ (reference sequence). The CDR3 covers 15 residues. The CDR3 sequence is CASSLVGTANEKLFF. The CDR3 DNA follows: TGTGCCAGCAGCTTAGTTGGGACAGCTAATGAAAAACTGTTTTTT.

This clone was detected only a few times. This sequence joins TRBV28 and TRBJ2-7, with 11 bases identical to TRBD1. CDR1 is MDHEN, CDR2 SYDVKM, per germline. The trim removed 6 bases at V and 5 bases at J, leaving 6 bases unmatched. The CDR3 extends over 14 amino acids. Here the CDR3 reads CASRSPGQGDEQYF. CDR3 in DNA: TGTGCCAGCAGGTCCCCGGGACAGGGGGACGAGCAGTACTTC.

This clone was detected only once. CDR3 nucleotides: TGTGCCAGCAGCAGCCGGGACTACAACTACGAGCAGTACTTC. This sequence encodes CASSSRDYNYEQYF. The chain links TRBV11-2 to TRBJ2-7, with 7 bases identical to TRBD2. J gave up 3 bases and V 5 bases, and 7 bases lay outside the gene matches. Germline loops: CDR1 SGHAT, CDR2 FQNNGV. The CDR3 has 14 residues.

V and J are TRBV5-4 and TRBJ2-1; 7 bases agree with TRBD2. This CDR3 has 18 residues. The V gene's germline CDR1 is SGHNT and CDR2 YYREEE (reference sequence). The V gene end was trimmed by 4 bases and the J gene end by 0 bases; junction bases not matched to a gene: 13. This CDR3 reads CASSLPAAGLSSYNEQFF. CDR3 in DNA: TGTGCCAGCAGCCTGCCGGCAGCGGGACTCAGCTCCTACAATGAGCAGTTCTTC.

Here the CDR3 DNA reads TGTGCCAGCAGCCCCCTCGGGGGGCGCGAGCAGTACTTC. Its translation: CASSPLGGREQYF. The chain carries TRBV7-3 and TRBJ2-7, with a possible D match to TRBD2 (7 bases). The CDR3 length is 13 residues. CDR1 is SGHTA, CDR2 FQGTGA, per germline. The V end was cut by 5 bases, the J end by 6 bases, with 14 bases between.